This T cell receptor (beta chain) was obtained from a study of T-cell reconstitution after alpha-beta-depleted transplantation in children. V lost 9 bases and J lost 7, with 16 bases in between. The CDR3 has 12 residues. Germline CDR1 and CDR2: LNHNV and YYDKDF (reference sequence). Preparation of the TCRbeta library was carried out with unique molecular identifiers. MiXCR, run by TCRdb on the PCR reads, gives a single entry per CDR3 protein. There are some 550,000 distinct CDR3 sequences in the sample; roughly 23% occur only once, and roughly 15% lies in the top ten. Study-level results: For some patients, TCRbeta diversity was high at day 60 because of recipient T cells and thymic progenitors that survived. One year after transplant, T-cell counts and diversity came mostly from newly produced T cells.

For this clonotype: The antigen remains undetermined.

The source was PBMCs, mostly from graft donor cells, collected 360 days after TCRalphabeta/CD19-depleted stem cell transplant. This receptor was identified in a boy in the first two years of life who had a stem cell transplant for acute myeloid leukemia, so the T cells may come from the graft donor. The chain employs TRBV15 and TRBJ2-7; D possibly corresponds to TRBD1 (5 bases). The CDR3 DNA reads TGTGCCACAAGTACAGGAGCTTCTGAGCAGTACTTC. Encoded protein: CATSTGASEQYF. The full variable domain, with the rest looked up from reference TRBV15 and TRBJ2-7, is DAMVIQNPRYQVTQFGKPVTLSCSQTLNHNVMYWYQQKSSQAPKLLFHYYDKDFNNEADTPDNFQSRRPNTSFCFLDIRSPGLGDTAMYLCATSTGASEQYFGPGTRLTVT.